This T cell receptor beta chain emerged from a study of Graves' ophthalmopathy and Graves' hyperthyroidism listed by TCRdb under 2018. About the investigation overall: Peripheral blood was collected at initial diagnosis, prior to any treatment. The study used TCR beta repertoire signatures to distinguish Graves' ophthalmopathy from Graves' hyperthyroidism and to predict progression to ophthalmopathy. In total, 135 blood samples were TCR-sequenced: around 42 ophthalmopathy, over 70 hyperthyroidism and about 17 hyperthyroidism-to-ophthalmopathy patients. A discovery set of 90 to 100 patients (approximately 42 ophthalmopathy, fewer than 60 stable hyperthyroidism) was enrolled to explore V-J signatures distinguishing ophthalmopathy from hyperthyroidism. An independent validation cohort was composed of some 19 hyperthyroidism patients and over 15 patients who later progressed from hyperthyroidism to ophthalmopathy. T-cell repertoires of thyroid tissue and blood were compared in 5 or 6 hyperthyroidism patients. After sampling, hyperthyroidism patients received methimazole starting at 30 mg daily, and ophthalmopathy patients received high-dose intravenous methylprednisolone.

The study at large found these results: In validation, the model predicted ophthalmopathy progression with 55% to 71% sensitivity and less than 80% specificity; 12 predicted patients were CT-confirmed with GO in a median of approximately 6.5 months. The 13-signature model separated ophthalmopathy from stable hyperthyroidism with roughly 90% sensitivity and 81.08% specificity in cross-validation, and 80%/75% in the test set. Among expanded thyroid clonotypes with frequency above 0.001, most also showed up in blood, which suggests that blood repertoires may reflect the thyroid immune response. Sample size was not statistically predetermined, and group allocation was not concealed from the investigators.

The ophthalmopathy patients had moderately to severely active disease, with a Clinical Activity Score of 3 or higher, a NOSPECS grade of 4 or higher, and a disease duration of less than 3 months. Patients were excluded if they had other autoimmune diseases, uncontrolled infections, pregnancy or lactation. Diagnosis relied on clinical symptoms, serum thyroxine, TRAb, thyroid ultrasound and orbital computed tomography. PBMCs were isolated from more than 8 ml of fresh peripheral blood by Ficoll-Paque density gradient centrifugation. Total RNA was extracted with Trizol reagent and quality-checked on an Agilent 2100 Bioanalyzer. For repertoire sequencing, the TCR beta CDR3 regions were amplified from RNA transcripts. The first round of RT-PCR was done with HTBI primers and the Qiagen OneStep RT-PCR kit, and was followed by a second round of multiplex PCR, then size selection and purification. The libraries underwent paired-end sequencing with 100 bp reads on an Illumina HiSeq2000. As for how the authors treated the data: Reads were processed with SOAPnuke, discarding reads with adapters, uncalled bases, mean Phred below 15, or no exact constant-primer or identifier match. COPE v1.2.5 was used to merge high-quality paired reads. Each unique nucleotide sequence was defined as a clonotype, and clonotypes were aligned to IMGT TRB V, D and J references with MiTCR v1.1. The analysis was limited to V-J combinations with a frequency above 0.0001, which together covered more than 98% of repertoires. For each V-J combination, a TCR clonal expansion and chaos score was defined as the ratio of F50 clonal expansion to chaos observed in the TCRdist matrix. Welch's t-statistics and random forest were used to reduce the features to approximately 13 V-J combinations, which were then used as input to a naive Bayes classifier. Thyroid-blood repertoire similarity was quantified with the Morisita-Horn index. TCRdb trimmed the raw reads at Q25, called clones with MiXCR and kept productive beta chains. When rows share a CDR3 protein, they turn into one entry using the most common DNA and genes. TCRdb's processing, not the study's, gives the V and J calls here. Present in this sample are around 600,000 distinct CDR3 sequences, 35% to 50% of which were seen just once. Under 3.5% of the sample belongs to the ten largest clones.

This clonotype was observed a handful of times. Its antigen is still unknown. No per-base quality is available; no much larger clone lies one base away. The receptor was isolated from an adult man with Graves' ophthalmopathy. Sequencing was carried out using peripheral blood.

The sequence in DNA is TGTGCCAGCAGTTACTCCCCGACTAGGAACACCGGGGAGCTGTTTTTT. This translates into CASSYSPTRNTGELFF. The sequence is built from TRBV6-6 and TRBJ2-2; tentative D gene TRBD2, with 6 bases matching. CDR1 and CDR2, per the germline V gene (reference sequence), are MNHNY and SVGAGI. The CDR3 holds 16 amino acids from the cysteine to the phenylalanine. The sequence is cut down to CDR3 DNA, 48 bases in frame from base 1. A distance of 9 bases separates the germline ends of V and J, which lose 0 bases and 1 base respectively.